The sequence of this TCR beta chain was determined in a study of blood T cells in healthy people across ages. Through a sample-barcoded 5' primer and a J-beta primer mix, a second PCR was run for roughly 7 to 12 cycles. Through a template-switch adaptor with 12 random nucleotides, each cDNA molecule received a tag. Each of the samples gave a minimum of 2.5 million paired-end reads that contained CDR3. TCRdb reprocessed the 5' RACE reads via MiXCR and lists one record per CDR3 protein. The repertoire holds hundreds of thousands of distinct CDR3 sequences, with approximately 30% as singletons. This clonotype has ten or more counts. This clonotype originated in a woman at least 80 years old in good health. The sequenced sample consisted of blood.

The CDR3 loop is CAWSIRDPKGHEQYF. As DNA, the CDR3 is TGTGCCTGGAGTATCCGGGATCCCAAGGGCCACGAGCAGTACTTC. This chain connects TRBV30 to TRBJ2-7, with D tentatively TRBD2 (5 bases). The CDR3 runs to 15 residues. Trimming took off 2 bases at V and 5 bases at J, with 19 bases between the two ends. Germline V gene lookup returns CDR1 GTSNPN and CDR2 SVGIG (reference sequence). The full variable domain, with the rest looked up from reference TRBV30 and TRBJ2-7, is SQTIHQWPATLVQPVGSPLSLECTVEGTSNPNLYWYRQAAGRGLQLLFYSVGIGQISSEVPQNLSASRPQDRQFILSSKKLLLSDSGFYLCAWSIRDPKGHEQYFGPGTRLTVT.